This T cell receptor (beta chain) stems from a study of blood T cell repertoires in COVID-19. Background on the study: COVID-19 samples collected from the United States, Italy and Spain covered acute and convalescent phases. PBMCs, B-cell-depleted T cells, or T cells were the source of the cDNA or gDNA that made up the material.

Per the original methods: Amplification of reference gene primers provided the estimated nucleated cell counts. Measured with immunoSEQ multiplex PCR; TCRdb has only the in-frame clones, and not every one. V, J and clone size are taken as reported in that table, and D and trimming were inferred from the DNA itself. This table has about 380,000 clones, about four fifths appearing once. Trimming removed 5 bases from V and 4 bases from J, with 12 bases in between. The CDR3 is 14 residues long. Germline V gene lookup returns CDR1 SEHNR and CDR2 FQNEAQ (reference sequence). The chain has TRBV7-9 and TRBJ1-5; tentatively, D is TRBD1 (5 bases). The source material was peripheral blood. The receptor's source is a human donor with acute or convalescent COVID-19. The donor label of this sample is uncertain. The CDR3 coding sequence is TGTGCCAGCAGCCCGACCGACAGAAATCAGCCCCAGCATTTT. Protein product: CASSPTDRNQPQHF.